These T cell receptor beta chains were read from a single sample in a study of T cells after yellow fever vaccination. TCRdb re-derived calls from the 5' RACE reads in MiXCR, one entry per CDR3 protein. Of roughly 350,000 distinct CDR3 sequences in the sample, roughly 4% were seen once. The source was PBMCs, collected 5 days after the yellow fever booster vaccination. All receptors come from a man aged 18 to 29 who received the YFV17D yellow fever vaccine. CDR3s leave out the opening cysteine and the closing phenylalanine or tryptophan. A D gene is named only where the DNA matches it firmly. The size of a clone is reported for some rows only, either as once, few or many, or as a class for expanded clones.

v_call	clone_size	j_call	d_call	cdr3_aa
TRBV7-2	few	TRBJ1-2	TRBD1	ASSFTDRLAYGYT
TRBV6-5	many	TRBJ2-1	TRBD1	ASNGQGGNEQF
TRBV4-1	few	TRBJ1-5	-	ASGRGAGGNQPQH
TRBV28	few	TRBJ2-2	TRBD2	ASSFQALAGTGELF
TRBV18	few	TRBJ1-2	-	ASSPRVESDGYT
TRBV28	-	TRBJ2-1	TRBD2	ASSTSGTSGVNEQF
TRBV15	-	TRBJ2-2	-	ATRPLGGPINTGELF
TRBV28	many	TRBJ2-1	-	ASSWYNEQF
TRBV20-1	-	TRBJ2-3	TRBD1	SASRGDTQY
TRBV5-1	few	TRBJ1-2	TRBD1	ASSPGTGFNYGYT
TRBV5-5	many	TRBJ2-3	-	ASSSLRVEDTQY
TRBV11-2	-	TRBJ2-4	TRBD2	ASSLVTSGVNIQY
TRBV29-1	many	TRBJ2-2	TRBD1	SVGPTGLTGELF
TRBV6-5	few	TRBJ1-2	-	ASSSGGASGYT
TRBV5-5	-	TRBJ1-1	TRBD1	ASSRDREAF
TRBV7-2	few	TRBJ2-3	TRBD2	ASSVTSGGSTDTQY
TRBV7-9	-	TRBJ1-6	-	ASSPENLNSPLH
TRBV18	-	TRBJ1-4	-	ASSRDSFGGKLF
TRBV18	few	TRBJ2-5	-	ASSSGEVETQY
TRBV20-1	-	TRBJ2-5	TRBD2	SARSPSGQETQY
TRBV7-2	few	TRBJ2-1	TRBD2	ASSLFSGGYNEQF
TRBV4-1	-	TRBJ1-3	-	ASSQVKGGNTIY
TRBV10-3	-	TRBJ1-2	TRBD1	AISEARQGAIGYT
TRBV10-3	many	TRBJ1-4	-	AISESVTNEKLF
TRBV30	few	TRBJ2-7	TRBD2	AWSPLGLEWYEQY
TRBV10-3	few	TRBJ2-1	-	AISEGGDAEQF